These 26 T cell receptor beta chains came from one sample sequenced in a study of blood T cell repertoires in COVID-19. Measured with immunoSEQ multiplex PCR; TCRdb has only the in-frame clones, and not every one. The sample carries about 64,000 clones, approximately 78% recorded once. The sequencing sample was made of peripheral blood. The receptors here all came from a human donor in a cohort sampled during active COVID-19.

The chain has TRBV7-2 and TRBJ1-2, with 10 nucleotides matching TRBD1. This CDR3 region has 15 residues. Unmatched junction bases numbered 10, after V lost 5 bases and J lost 7 bases. Germline CDR1 and CDR2: SGHTA and FQGNSA. The chain's CDR3 is CASSQPGQGQGGYTF. CDR3 sequence (DNA): TGTGCCAGCAGCCAACCGGGACAGGGGCAAGGTGGCTACACCTTC.

The sample holds a few counts of this clone. The genes are TRBV18 and TRBJ2-5; 8 bases map to TRBD1. CDR3 size: 16 residues. Germline assignment: CDR1 KGHSH and CDR2 LQKENI. Unmatched junction bases numbered 6, after V lost 3 bases and J lost 0 bases. CDR3 coding DNA: TGTGCCAGCTCACCCCGTACAGGGGGGTACCAAGAGACCCAGTACTTC. Its translation is CASSPRTGGYQETQYF.

This sequence joins TRBV4-1 and TRBJ2-1; 7 bases map to TRBD2. Losses at the gene ends were 1 base for V and 0 bases for J; bases not matched to a gene: 6. Germline V gene sequence: CDR1 MGHRA, CDR2 YSYEKL. The CDR3 contains 17 residues. The CDR3, as DNA: TGCGCCAGCAGCCAAGGCAGACAGCGGGGCTCCTACAATGAGCAGTTCTTC. This translates into CASSQGRQRGSYNEQFF.

This clone has just a few counts. This chain links TRBV20-1 with TRBJ2-3; D perhaps matches TRBD2 (6 bases). The CDR3 covers 14 residues. Trimming took 3 bases from V and 6 from J, leaving 16 bases between them. Germline lookup yields CDR1 DFQATT and CDR2 SNEGSKA (reference sequence). Here the CDR3 reads CSASLGGEPDTQYF. DNA of the CDR3: TGCAGTGCTAGTCTTGGAGGGGAACCCGATACGCAGTATTTT.

The chain joins TRBV7-6 to TRBJ1-5; D perhaps matches TRBD1 (6 bases). This CDR3 contains 16 residues. V was trimmed by 4 bases and J by 2 bases, leaving 15 bases between them. The germline V gene encodes CDR1 SGHVS and CDR2 FNYEAQ. In DNA, the CDR3 is TGTGCCAGCAGCTCATACAGGGTTGAGGGCAATCAGCCCCAGCATTTT. Its translation is CASSSYRVEGNQPQHF.

The rearrangement joins TRBV3-1 (or the pseudogene TRBV3-2) to TRBJ2-3; D possibly corresponds to TRBD2 (6 bases). Trimming took 2 bases from V and 4 from J, leaving 13 bases between them. The CDR3 runs 15 residues. Germline loops: CDR1 LGHDT, CDR2 YNNKEL (reference sequence). The CDR3 nucleotides are TGTGCCAGCAGCCAAATGGCCGCGGGGCCAGATACGCAGTATTTT. It yields the protein CASSQMAAGPDTQYF.

This chain joins TRBV11-2 and TRBJ2-1; 8 bases agree with TRBD1. Germline CDR1 reads SGHAT; CDR2 reads FQNNGV. The CDR3 is 15 amino acids. J gave up 2 bases and V 3 bases, and 3 bases lay outside the gene matches. The CDR3 spells CASSFRDRTYNEQFF. In DNA form, the CDR3 reads TGTGCCAGCAGCTTCCGGGACAGGACCTACAATGAGCAGTTCTTC.

This clone was picked up a small number of times. The rearrangement links TRBV2 to TRBJ1-2, with 7 nucleotides matching TRBD1. J lost 4 bases, V lost 7 bases, and 9 bases had no gene match. Germline lookup yields CDR1 SNHLY and CDR2 FYNNEI. This CDR3 is 14 amino acids long. CDR3 residues: CASIRGQAFYGYTF. DNA of the CDR3: TGTGCCAGCATTAGAGGACAGGCTTTCTATGGCTACACCTTC. Full variable domain (outside the CDR3, taken from reference TRBV2 and TRBJ1-2): EPEVTQTPSHQVTQMGQEVILRCVPISNHLYFYWYRQILGQKVEFLVSFYNNEISEKSEIFDDQFSVERPDGSNFTLKIRSTKLEDSAMYFCASIRGQAFYGYTFGSGTRLTVV.

This sequence joins TRBV19 and TRBJ1-2; D is unclear. The CDR3 is 13 residues long. Germline V gene sequence: CDR1 LNHDA, CDR2 SQIVND (reference sequence). The ends were cut back, 1 base at V and 4 bases at J, with 7 bases in the middle. The chain's CDR3 is CASSIGPGYGYTF. CDR3 DNA sequence: TGTGCCAGTAGTATAGGTCCAGGCTATGGCTACACCTTC. The full variable domain, its missing parts supplied by reference TRBV19 and TRBJ1-2, is DGGITQSPKYLFRKEGQNVTLSCEQNLNHDAMYWYRQDPGQGLRLIYYSQIVNDFQKGDIAEGYSVSREKKESFPLTVTSAQKNPTAFYLCASSIGPGYGYTFGSGTRLTVV.

CDR3 bases: TGTGCCAGTAGTGAGGGGGCATTTGCAGTTTTCTTT. This codes for CASSEGAFAVFF. The chain recombines TRBV19 with TRBJ1-1; 7 bases align to TRBD1. V trimming: 5 bases; J trimming: 13 bases; junction bases outside the gene matches: 10. The CDR3 loop spans 12 amino acids. Germline V gene sequence: CDR1 LNHDA, CDR2 SQIVND (reference sequence).

V and J are TRBV12-5 and TRBJ2-2, with TRBD1 matching over 7 bases. Unmatched junction bases numbered 5, after V lost 4 bases and J lost 3 bases. CDR3 length equals 15 residues. Germline V gene sequence: CDR1 LGHNT, CDR2 FRNRAP. The CDR3 protein is CASGSQGWDTGELFF. CDR3 bases: TGTGCTAGTGGTTCACAGGGGTGGGACACCGGGGAGCTGTTTTTT.

The genes are TRBV12-3 or TRBV12-4 and TRBJ1-2; D call uncertain. CDR3 size: 13 residues. The V and J ends lost 5 bases and 4 bases respectively, with 11 bases between them. The CDR3 here is CASSLGLSYGYTF. The CDR3 DNA reads TGTGCCAGCAGTCTGGGCCTGAGCTATGGCTACACCTTC.

V usage is TRBV27 and J usage is TRBJ1-1, with D hard to call. Germline V gene data show CDR1 as MNHEY and CDR2 as SMNVEV (reference sequence). V lost 5 bases and J lost 4, with 8 bases in between. This CDR3 region has 12 residues. CDR3 sequence reads: CASSQEGTEAFF. DNA of the CDR3: TGTGCCAGCAGTCAGGAGGGCACTGAAGCTTTCTTT.

The chain links TRBV5-1 to TRBJ2-3, with 9 bases matching TRBD1. The CDR3 sequence is 15 residues long. V shed 4 bases and J 3 bases; nucleotides not matched to a gene: 6. Germline lookup yields CDR1 SGHRS and CDR2 YFSETQ. The CDR3 loop is CASSLGQGRTDTQYF. The CDR3, as DNA: TGCGCCAGCAGCCTAGGACAGGGGCGGACAGATACGCAGTATTTT.

This chain joins TRBV12-5 and TRBJ2-1, with D tentatively TRBD1 (5 bases). This CDR3 has 13 amino acids. The V end lost 2 bases, the J end lost 10 bases, and 12 bases lay between the germline ends. Germline CDR1 reads LGHNT; CDR2 reads FRNRAP. In nucleotides, the CDR3 is TGTGCTAGTGGTTTGCCACCGACAGACGAGCAGTTCTTC. Amino acids: CASGLPPTDEQFF. Supplemented by reference TRBV12-5 and TRBJ2-1, the full variable domain reads DARVTQTPRHKVTEMGQEVTMRCQPILGHNTVFWYRQTMMQGLELLAYFRNRAPLDDSGMPKDRFSAEMPDATLATLKIQPSEPRDSAVYFCASGLPPTDEQFFGPGTRLTVL.

The rearrangement joins TRBV5-4 to TRBJ2-2; no definite D call. Germline V gene sequence: CDR1 SGHNT, CDR2 YYREEE (reference sequence). The CDR3 contains 14 residues. The V end lost 2 bases, the J end lost 6 bases, and 11 bases lay between the germline ends. CDR3 loop: CASSFRSFSGELFF. CDR3 sequence (DNA): TGTGCCAGCAGCTTTAGGAGTTTTTCCGGGGAGCTGTTTTTT.

The V and J genes are TRBV7-9 and TRBJ1-1; 9 nucleotides align to TRBD1. The CDR3 runs to 15 residues. With V trimmed by 4 bases and J by 5 bases, 8 bases remained unmatched. Germline V gene sequence: CDR1 SEHNR, CDR2 FQNEAQ (reference sequence). The CDR3 DNA reads TGTGCCAGCAGCTCCGTACAGGGGGCTGAAACTGAAGCTTTCTTT. Protein product: CASSSVQGAETEAFF.

This clone was counted between two and nine times. The chain couples TRBV5-1 to TRBJ1-1; TRBD1 is a possible D gene (5 bases). V was trimmed by 4 bases and J by 1 base, leaving 11 bases between them. Germline V gene lookup returns CDR1 SGHRS and CDR2 YFSETQ. This CDR3 is 14 amino acids long. Here the CDR3 reads CASSASTENTEAFF. In DNA, the CDR3 is TGCGCCAGCAGCGCATCGACAGAGAACACTGAAGCTTTCTTT.

The chain uses TRBV7-6 and TRBJ2-7, with unresolved D. The CDR3 covers 14 residues. Trimming cost V 2 bases and J 0 bases, with 8 bases left between them. Germline CDR1 is SGHVS and CDR2 is FNYEAQ. The CDR3 sequence is CASSLTVRSYEQYF. CDR3 DNA: TGTGCCAGCAGCTTAACGGTACGCTCCTACGAGCAGTACTTC.

The V call is TRBV30, the J call TRBJ1-5; D perhaps matches TRBD1 (5 bases). The CDR3 has 13 residues. V lost 2 bases to trimming and J lost 5 bases, with 10 bases between them. The germline CDR1 and CDR2 sequences are GTSNPN and SVGIG (reference sequence). The CDR3 reads CAWSTQEHQPQHF. DNA for the CDR3: TGTGCCTGGAGTACACAGGAACATCAGCCCCAGCATTTT.

The chain combines TRBV6-2 or TRBV6-3 with TRBJ2-1; 10 bases line up with TRBD2. This CDR3 has 15 residues. Germline loops: CDR1 MNHEY, CDR2 SVGEGT. V shed 6 bases and J 2 bases; nucleotides not matched to a gene: 4. In DNA, the CDR3 is TGTGCCAGCAGCCCACTAGCGGGGACCTACAATGAGCAGTTCTTC. The encoded protein is CASSPLAGTYNEQFF.

The CDR3 nucleotides are TGTGCCAGCAGCGAGGGCTCCGGGACTAGTGGCTACACCTTC. It codes for CASSEGSGTSGYTF. The chain joins TRBV5-4 to TRBJ1-2; D is perhaps TRBD1 (5 bases). V gave up 4 bases and J gave up 7 bases, with 17 bases separating them. CDR3 length equals 14 residues. Germline loops: CDR1 SGHNT, CDR2 YYREEE (reference sequence).

This clone was observed a single time. This sequence joins TRBV14 and TRBJ2-1, with D maybe TRBD1 (5 bases). Trimming left V 2 bases short and J 3 bases short, with 11 bases between. CDR1 and CDR2 from the germline V gene are SGHDN and FVKESK. CDR3 size: 15 residues. The CDR3: CASSQRGRGYNEQFF. CDR3 bases: TGTGCCAGCAGCCAACGTGGAAGGGGCTACAATGAGCAGTTCTTC.

The chain combines TRBV9 with TRBJ2-3, with 13 bases fitting TRBD2. The CDR3 length is 17 residues. Germline V gene data show CDR1 as SGDLS and CDR2 as YYNGEE. The junction had 6 bases not matched to a gene; V was cut back by 1 base and J by 4 bases. The DNA of the CDR3 is TGTGCCAGCAGCGTATTGGGGACTAGCGGGGTTCCAGATACGCAGTATTTT. Its translation is CASSVLGTSGVPDTQYF.

This chain uses TRBV7-2 with TRBJ2-1, with 10 nucleotides matching TRBD2. The CDR3 sequence is 16 residues long. Germline V gene data show CDR1 as SGHTA and CDR2 as FQGNSA. Trimming cost V 4 bases and J 2 bases; bases outside gene matches: 5. In DNA, the CDR3 is TGTGCCAGCAGCTCCCTAGCGGGGGAAACCTACAATGAGCAGTTCTTC. Its protein is CASSSLAGETYNEQFF.

The chain uses TRBV10-1 and TRBJ2-2, with no clear D. V lost 5 bases, J lost 0 bases, and 4 bases lay in between. CDR1 and CDR2 from the germline V gene are WNHNN and SYGVQD (reference sequence). This CDR3 comprises 13 residues. The CDR3: CASSTANTGELFF. The CDR3 coding sequence is TGCGCCAGCAGTACTGCGAACACCGGGGAGCTGTTTTTT.